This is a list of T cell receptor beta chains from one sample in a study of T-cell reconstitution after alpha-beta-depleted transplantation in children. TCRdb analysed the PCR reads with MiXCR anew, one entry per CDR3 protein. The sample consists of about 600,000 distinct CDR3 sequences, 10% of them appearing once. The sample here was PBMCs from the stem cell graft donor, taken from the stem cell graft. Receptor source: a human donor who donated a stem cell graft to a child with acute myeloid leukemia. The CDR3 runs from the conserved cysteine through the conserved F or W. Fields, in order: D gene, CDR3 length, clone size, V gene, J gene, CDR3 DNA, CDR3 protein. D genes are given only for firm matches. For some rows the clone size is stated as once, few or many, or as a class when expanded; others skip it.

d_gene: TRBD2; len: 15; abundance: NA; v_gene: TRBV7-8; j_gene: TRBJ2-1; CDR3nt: TGTGCCAGCAGCTCCCTCGGGACTACCGACAATGAGCAGTTCTTC; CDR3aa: CASSSLGTTDNEQFF
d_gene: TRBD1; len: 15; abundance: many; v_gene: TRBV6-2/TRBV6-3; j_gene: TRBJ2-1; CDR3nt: TGTGCCAGCCTACAGGGGTCTATTCCATACAATGAGCAGTTCTTC; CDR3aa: CASLQGSIPYNEQFF
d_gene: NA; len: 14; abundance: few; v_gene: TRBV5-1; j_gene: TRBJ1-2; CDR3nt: TGCGCCAGCAGCTCGGCGATACAAAACTATGGCTACACCTTC; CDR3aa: CASSSAIQNYGYTF
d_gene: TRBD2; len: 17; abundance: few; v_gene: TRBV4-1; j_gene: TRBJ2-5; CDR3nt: TGCGCCAGCAGCCACGACGGCGGGGGAGCCCAAGCGGAGGCCCAGTACTTC; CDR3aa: CASSHDGGGAQAEAQYF
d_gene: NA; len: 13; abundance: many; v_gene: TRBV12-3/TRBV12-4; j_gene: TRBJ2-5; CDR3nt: TGTGCCAGCGGGAGCATGGTTGAAGAGACCCAGTACTTC; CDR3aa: CASGSMVEETQYF
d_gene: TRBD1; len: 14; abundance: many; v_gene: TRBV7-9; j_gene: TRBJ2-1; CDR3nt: TGTGCCAGCAGCTTGGGGACAGGAAATAATGAGCAGTTCTTC; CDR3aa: CASSLGTGNNEQFF
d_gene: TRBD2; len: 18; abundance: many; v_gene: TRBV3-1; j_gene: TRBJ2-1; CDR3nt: TGTGCCAGCAGCCAAGGGGTCCGAAGCGGGAGGGCCCTCAATGAGCAGTTCTTC; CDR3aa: CASSQGVRSGRALNEQFF
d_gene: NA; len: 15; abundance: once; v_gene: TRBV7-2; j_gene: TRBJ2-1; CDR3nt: TGTGCCAGCAGCCCAACTAGGGGGAGGGTACATGAGCAGTTCTTC; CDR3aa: CASSPTRGRVHEQFF
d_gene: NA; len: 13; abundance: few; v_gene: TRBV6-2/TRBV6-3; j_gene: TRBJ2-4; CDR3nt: TGTGCCAGCAGTTACCAAGGGGTGGACATTCAGTACTTC; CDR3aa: CASSYQGVDIQYF
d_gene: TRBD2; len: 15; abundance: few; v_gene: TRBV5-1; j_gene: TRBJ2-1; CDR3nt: TGCGCCAGCAGCCCGCCGACTAGCGGGATCAATGAGCAGTTCTTC; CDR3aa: CASSPPTSGINEQFF
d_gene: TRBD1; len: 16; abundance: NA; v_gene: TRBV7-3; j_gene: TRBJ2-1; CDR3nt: TGTGCCAGCAGCTTAATGGCCAGGGGGCTAGGGAATGAGCAGTTCTTC; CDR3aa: CASSLMARGLGNEQFF
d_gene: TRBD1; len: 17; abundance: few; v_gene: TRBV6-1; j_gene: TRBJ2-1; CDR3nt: TGTGCCAGCAAGGGTGGGAAGGGACAGGGGTTTATGAATGAGCAGTTCTTC; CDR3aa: CASKGGKGQGFMNEQFF
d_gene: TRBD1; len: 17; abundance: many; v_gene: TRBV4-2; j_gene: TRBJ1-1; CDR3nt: TGTGCCAGCAGCCAAATAAGGACAGGGGCGTTGGACACTGAAGCTTTCTTT; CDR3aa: CASSQIRTGALDTEAFF
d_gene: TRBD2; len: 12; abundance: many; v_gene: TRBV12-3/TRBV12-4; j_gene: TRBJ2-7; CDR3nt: TGTGCCAGCAGTCTAGCGGCCTACGAGCAGTACTTC; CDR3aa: CASSLAAYEQYF
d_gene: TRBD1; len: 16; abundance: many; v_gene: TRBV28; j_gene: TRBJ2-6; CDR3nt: TGTGCCAGCAGTTGGTCAGGGGGCGGTGGGGCCAACGTCCTGACTTTC; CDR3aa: CASSWSGGGGANVLTF
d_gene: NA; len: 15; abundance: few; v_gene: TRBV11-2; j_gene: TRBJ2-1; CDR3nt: TGTGCCAGCAGCTCGTTAAGACAGGCCTACAATGAGCAGTTCTTC; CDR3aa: CASSSLRQAYNEQFF
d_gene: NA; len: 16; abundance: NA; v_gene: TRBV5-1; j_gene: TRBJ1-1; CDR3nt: TGCGCCAGCAGCTTGTCCGAAATAGGGAGGAACACTGAAGCTTTCTTT; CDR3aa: CASSLSEIGRNTEAFF
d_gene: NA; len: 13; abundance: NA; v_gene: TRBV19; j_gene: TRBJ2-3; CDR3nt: TGTGCCAGTAGACGGACAGCCACAGATACGCAGTATTTT; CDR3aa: CASRRTATDTQYF
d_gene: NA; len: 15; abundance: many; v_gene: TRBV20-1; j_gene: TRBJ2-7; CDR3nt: TGCAGTGCTAGAGATAGAGAACTTCACTCCTACGAGCAGTACTTC; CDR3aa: CSARDRELHSYEQYF
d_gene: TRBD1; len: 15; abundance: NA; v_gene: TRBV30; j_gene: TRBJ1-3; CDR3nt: TGTGCCTGGAGCCCCCACAGGGGATCTGGAAACACCATATATTTT; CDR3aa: CAWSPHRGSGNTIYF
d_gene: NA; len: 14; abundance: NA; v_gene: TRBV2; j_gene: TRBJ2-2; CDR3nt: TGTGCCAGCAGTGAACAGGCTAACACCGGGGAGCTGTTTTTT; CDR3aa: CASSEQANTGELFF
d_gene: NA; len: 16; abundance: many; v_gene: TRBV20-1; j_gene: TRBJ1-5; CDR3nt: TGCAGTGCTCAAGAACTCCGGGACTATAGCAATCAGCCCCAGCATTTT; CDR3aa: CSAQELRDYSNQPQHF
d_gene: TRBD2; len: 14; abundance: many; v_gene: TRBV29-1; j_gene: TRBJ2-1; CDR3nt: TGCAGCATCAGAAGGGCTAGCGGGAACAATGAGCAGTTCTTC; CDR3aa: CSIRRASGNNEQFF
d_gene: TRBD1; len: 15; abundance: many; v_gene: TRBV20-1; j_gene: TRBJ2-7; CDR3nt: TGCAGTGCAATACCAGCCGAGACAGGGGGTCACGAGCAGTACTTC; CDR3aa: CSAIPAETGGHEQYF
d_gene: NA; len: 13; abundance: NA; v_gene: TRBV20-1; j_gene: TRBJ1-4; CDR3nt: TGCAGTGCCCGCGGGACCCTAAATGAAAAACTGTTTTTT; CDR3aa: CSARGTLNEKLFF
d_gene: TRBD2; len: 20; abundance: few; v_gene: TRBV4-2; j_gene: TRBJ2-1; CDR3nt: TGTGCCAGCAGCCCTAGACCGGGACTAGCGGCGTTTAGCTCCTACAATGAGCAGTTCTTC; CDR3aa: CASSPRPGLAAFSSYNEQFF
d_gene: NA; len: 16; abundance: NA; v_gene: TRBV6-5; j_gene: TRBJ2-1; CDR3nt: TGTGCCAGCAGTTACTCGTTTCAGGGTTCCCACAATGAGCAGTTCTTC; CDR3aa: CASSYSFQGSHNEQFF
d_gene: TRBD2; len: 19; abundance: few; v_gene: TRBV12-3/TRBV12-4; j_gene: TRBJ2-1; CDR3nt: TGTGCCAGCAGTTTTCCTACTAGCGGGAGGGGGTTTTCTACAAATGAGCAGTTCTTC; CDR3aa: CASSFPTSGRGFSTNEQFF
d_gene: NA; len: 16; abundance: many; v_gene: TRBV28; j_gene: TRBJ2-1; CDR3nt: TGTGCCAGCACCCCTTCAGGGGGGACAAGGAACAATGAGCAGTTCTTC; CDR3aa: CASTPSGGTRNNEQFF
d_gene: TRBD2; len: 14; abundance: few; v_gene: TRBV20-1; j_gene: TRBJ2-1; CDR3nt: TGCAGTGCTACGTCGGCGGGAGGGCCCAATGAGCAGTTCTTC; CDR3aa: CSATSAGGPNEQFF
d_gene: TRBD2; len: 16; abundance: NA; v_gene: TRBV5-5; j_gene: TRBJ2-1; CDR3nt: TGTGCCAGCACCAACTTAGGACTAGCGGGTCACAATGAGCAGTTCTTC; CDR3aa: CASTNLGLAGHNEQFF
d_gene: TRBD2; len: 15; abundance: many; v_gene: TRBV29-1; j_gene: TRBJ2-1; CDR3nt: TGCAGCGTGGACAATAGCGGGAGGGCCTTATATGAGCAGTTCTTC; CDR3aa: CSVDNSGRALYEQFF
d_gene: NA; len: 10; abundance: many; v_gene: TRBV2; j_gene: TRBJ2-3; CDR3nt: TGTGCCAGCAGTACAGGCACGCAGTATTTT; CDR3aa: CASSTGTQYF
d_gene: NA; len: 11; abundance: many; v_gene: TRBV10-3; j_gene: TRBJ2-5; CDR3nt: TGTGCCACCCGGGGCCAAGAGACCCAGTACTTC; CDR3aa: CATRGQETQYF
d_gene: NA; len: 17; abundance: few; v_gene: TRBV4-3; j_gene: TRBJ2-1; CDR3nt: TGCGCCAGCAGCCAAATGGCGAGTACGAGCTCCTACAATGAGCAGTTCTTC; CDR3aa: CASSQMASTSSYNEQFF
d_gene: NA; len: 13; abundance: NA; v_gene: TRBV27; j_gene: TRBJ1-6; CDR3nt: TGTGCCAGCAGTTTCCGGTTTACGGCCCCCCTCCACTTT; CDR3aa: CASSFRFTAPLHF
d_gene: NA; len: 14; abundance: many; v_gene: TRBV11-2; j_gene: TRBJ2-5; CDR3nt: TGTGCCAGCAGCCGATATGACAGCGAAGAGACCCAGTACTTC; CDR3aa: CASSRYDSEETQYF
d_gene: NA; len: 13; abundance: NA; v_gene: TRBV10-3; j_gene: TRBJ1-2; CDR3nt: TGTGCCATCAGTGAGGATCGACAGGATGGCTACACCTTC; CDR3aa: CAISEDRQDGYTF
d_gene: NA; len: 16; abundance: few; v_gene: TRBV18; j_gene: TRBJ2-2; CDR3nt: TGTGCCAGCTCACCACCGAGCGGGCGGAACACCGGGGAGCTGTTTTTT; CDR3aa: CASSPPSGRNTGELFF
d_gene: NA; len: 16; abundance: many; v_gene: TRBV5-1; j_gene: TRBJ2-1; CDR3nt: TGCGCCAGCAGCTTGTTAGCGGAGCTCTCCTACAATGAGCAGTTCTTC; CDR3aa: CASSLLAELSYNEQFF
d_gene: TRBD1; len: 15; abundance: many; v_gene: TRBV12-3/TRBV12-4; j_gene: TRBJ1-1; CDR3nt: TGTGCCAGCAGCCCAGGACAGGTGGTGAACACTGAAGCTTTCTTT; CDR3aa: CASSPGQVVNTEAFF
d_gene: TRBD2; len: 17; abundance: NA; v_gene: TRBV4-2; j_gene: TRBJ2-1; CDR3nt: TGTGCCAGCAGCCAAGCGAGCGGGAGGGCCCCGATCAATGAGCAGTTCTTC; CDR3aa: CASSQASGRAPINEQFF
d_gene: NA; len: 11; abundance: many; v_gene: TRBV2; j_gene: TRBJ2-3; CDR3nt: TGTGCCAGCAGTCAGGGGGGAGCGCAGTATTTT; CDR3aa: CASSQGGAQYF
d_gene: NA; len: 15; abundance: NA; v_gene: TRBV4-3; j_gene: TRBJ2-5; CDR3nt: TGCGCCAGCAGCCAGGGATCGGGACTTTCCGAGACCCAGTACTTC; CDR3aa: CASSQGSGLSETQYF
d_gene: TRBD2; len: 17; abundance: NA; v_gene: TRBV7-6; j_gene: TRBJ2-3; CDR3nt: TGTGCCAGCAGCTCTATAGCGGGAGGGGATCGCGAAGATACGCAGTATTTT; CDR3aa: CASSSIAGGDREDTQYF
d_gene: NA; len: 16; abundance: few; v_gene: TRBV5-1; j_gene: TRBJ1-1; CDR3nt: TGCGCCAGCAGCTTGGGAAGTGCACGGGCGAACACTGAAGCTTTCTTT; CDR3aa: CASSLGSARANTEAFF
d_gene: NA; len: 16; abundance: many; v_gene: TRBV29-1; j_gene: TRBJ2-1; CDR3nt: TGCAGCTCCCGCCTCCGGCTTGACTGGACCTACAATGAGCAGTTCTTC; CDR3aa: CSSRLRLDWTYNEQFF
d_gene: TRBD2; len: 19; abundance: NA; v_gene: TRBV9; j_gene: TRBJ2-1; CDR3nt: TGTGCCAGCAGCGTATATGCTAGCGGGAGGCTTGGTGCCTACAATGAGCAGTTCTTC; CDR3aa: CASSVYASGRLGAYNEQFF
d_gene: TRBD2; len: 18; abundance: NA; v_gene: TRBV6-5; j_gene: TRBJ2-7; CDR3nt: TGTGCCAGCAGTTACTCGAAAGGACTAGCGGGAGGGCGATACGAGCAGTACTTC; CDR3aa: CASSYSKGLAGGRYEQYF
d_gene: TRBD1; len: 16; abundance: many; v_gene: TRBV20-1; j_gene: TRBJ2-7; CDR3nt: TGCAGTGCTAGCCTTACCGAGGGACAGGCATCCTACGAGCAGTACTTC; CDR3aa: CSASLTEGQASYEQYF
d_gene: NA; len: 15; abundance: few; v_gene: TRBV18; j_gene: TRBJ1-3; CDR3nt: TGTGCCAGCTCACCGACAACGGACGCTGGAAACACCATATATTTT; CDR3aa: CASSPTTDAGNTIYF
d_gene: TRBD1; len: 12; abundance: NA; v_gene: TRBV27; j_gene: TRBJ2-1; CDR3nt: TGTGCCAGCAGTTTAGGGACAGGGGAGCAGTTCTTC; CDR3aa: CASSLGTGEQFF
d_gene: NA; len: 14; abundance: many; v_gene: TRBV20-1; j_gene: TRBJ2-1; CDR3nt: TGCAGTGCTCTCCACCAGACTAGTTCCGAGGAGCAGTTCTTC; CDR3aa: CSALHQTSSEEQFF
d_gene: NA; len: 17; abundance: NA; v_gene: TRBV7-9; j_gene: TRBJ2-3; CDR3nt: TGTGCCAGCAGCTCCCCCATCCCGGGACCGACTACAGATACGCAGTATTTT; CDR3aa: CASSSPIPGPTTDTQYF
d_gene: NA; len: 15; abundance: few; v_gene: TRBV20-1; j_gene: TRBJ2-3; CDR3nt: TGCAGTGCTAAGGACTACCCCCTTGCAGGGGATACGCAGTATTTT; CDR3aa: CSAKDYPLAGDTQYF
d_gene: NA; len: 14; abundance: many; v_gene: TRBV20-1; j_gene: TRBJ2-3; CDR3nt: TGCAGTGCTAGATTTGGACTGAACACAGATACGCAGTATTTT; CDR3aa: CSARFGLNTDTQYF
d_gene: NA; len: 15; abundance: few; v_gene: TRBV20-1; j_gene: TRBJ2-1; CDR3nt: TGCAGTGCCCCCGGGAGTACGGCCGCCTACAATGAGCAGTTCTTC; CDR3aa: CSAPGSTAAYNEQFF
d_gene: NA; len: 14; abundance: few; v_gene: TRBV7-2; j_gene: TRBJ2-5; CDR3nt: TGTGCCAGCAGCTTAGGGATAGGGGGAGAGACCCAGTACTTC; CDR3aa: CASSLGIGGETQYF
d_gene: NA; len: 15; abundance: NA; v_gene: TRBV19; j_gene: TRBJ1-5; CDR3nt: TGTGCCAGTAGTATAGGACGGCTGGCCAATCAGCCCCAGCATTTT; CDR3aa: CASSIGRLANQPQHF